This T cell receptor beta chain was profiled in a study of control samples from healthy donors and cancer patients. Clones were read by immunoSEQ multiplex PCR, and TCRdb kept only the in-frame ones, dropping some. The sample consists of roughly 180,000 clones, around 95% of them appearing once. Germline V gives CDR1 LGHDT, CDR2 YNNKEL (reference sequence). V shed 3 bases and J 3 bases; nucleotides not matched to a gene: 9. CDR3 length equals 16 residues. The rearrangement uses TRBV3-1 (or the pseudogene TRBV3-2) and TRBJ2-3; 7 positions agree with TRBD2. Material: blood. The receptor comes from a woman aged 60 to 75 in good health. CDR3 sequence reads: CASSQLTGTTTDTQYF. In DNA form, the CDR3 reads TGTGCCAGCAGCCAGCTAACCGGGACTACTACAGATACGCAGTATTTT.